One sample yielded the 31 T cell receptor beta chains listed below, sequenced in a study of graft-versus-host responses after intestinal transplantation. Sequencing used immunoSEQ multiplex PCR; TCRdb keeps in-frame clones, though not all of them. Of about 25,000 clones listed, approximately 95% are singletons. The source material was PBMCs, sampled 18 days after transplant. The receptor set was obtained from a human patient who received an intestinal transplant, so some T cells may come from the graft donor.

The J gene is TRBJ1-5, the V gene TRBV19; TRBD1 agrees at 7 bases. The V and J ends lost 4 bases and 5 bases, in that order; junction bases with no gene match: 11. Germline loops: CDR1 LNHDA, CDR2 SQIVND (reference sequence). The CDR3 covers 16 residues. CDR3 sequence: CASSSASDRPHQPQHF. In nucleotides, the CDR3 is TGTGCCAGTAGTAGCGCTTCGGACAGGCCCCATCAGCCCCAGCATTTT.

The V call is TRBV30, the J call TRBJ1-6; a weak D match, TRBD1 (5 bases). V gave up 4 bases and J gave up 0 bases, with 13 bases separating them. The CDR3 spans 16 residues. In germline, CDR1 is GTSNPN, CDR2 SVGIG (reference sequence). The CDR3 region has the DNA TGTGCCTGGAATCGGGGGGTCAGCTCCTATAATTCACCCCTCCACTTT. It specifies CAWNRGVSSYNSPLHF.

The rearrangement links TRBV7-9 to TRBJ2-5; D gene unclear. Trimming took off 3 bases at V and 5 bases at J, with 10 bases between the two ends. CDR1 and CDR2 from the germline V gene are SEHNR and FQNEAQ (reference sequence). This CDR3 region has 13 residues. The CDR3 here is CASSFTYGETQYF. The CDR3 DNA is TGTGCCAGCAGCTTTACATATGGCGAGACCCAGTACTTC.

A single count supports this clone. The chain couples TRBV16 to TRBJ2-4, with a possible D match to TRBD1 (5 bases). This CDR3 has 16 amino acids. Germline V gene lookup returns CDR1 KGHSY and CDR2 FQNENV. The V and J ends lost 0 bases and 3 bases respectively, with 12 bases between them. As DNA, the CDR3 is TGTGCCAGCAGCCAATCCCACCTCCAGGGCAAAAACATTCAGTACTTC. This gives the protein CASSQSHLQGKNIQYF.

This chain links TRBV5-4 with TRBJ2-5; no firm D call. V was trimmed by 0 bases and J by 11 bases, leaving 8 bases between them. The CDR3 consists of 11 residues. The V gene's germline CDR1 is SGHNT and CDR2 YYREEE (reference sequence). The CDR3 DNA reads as TGTGCCAGCAGCTTGGAGTCAGAACAGTACTTC. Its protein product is CASSLESEQYF.

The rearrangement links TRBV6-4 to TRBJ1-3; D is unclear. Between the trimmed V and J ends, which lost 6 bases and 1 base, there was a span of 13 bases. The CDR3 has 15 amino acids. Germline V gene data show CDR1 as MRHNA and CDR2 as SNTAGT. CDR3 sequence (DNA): TGTGCCAGCAGACACGAGTACTGGTCTGGAAACACCATATATTTT. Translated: CASRHEYWSGNTIYF.

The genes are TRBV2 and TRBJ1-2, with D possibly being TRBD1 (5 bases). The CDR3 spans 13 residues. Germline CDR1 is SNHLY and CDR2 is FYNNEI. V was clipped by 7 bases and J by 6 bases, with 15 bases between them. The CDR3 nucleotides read TGTGCCAGCAAAGGCAGGGTGTCTGATGGCTACACCTTC. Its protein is CASKGRVSDGYTF.

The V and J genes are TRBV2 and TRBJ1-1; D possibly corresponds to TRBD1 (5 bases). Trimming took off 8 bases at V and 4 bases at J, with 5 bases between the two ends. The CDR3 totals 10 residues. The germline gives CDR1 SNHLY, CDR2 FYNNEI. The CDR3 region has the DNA TGTGCCAGCGGGGGCACTGAAGCTTTCTTT. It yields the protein CASGGTEAFF.

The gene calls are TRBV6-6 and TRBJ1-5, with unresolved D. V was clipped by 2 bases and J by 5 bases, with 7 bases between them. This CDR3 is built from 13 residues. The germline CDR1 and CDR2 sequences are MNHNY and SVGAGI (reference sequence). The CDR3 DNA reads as TGTGCCAGCAGTTACGCCAGTCATCAGCCCCAGCATTTT. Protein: CASSYASHQPQHF.

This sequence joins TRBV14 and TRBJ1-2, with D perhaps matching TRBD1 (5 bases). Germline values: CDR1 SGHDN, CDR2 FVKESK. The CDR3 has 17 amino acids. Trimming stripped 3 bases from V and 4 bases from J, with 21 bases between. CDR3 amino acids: CASSHVARTRGTYGYTF. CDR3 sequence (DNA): TGTGCCAGCAGCCATGTCGCCCGGACAAGGGGAACCTATGGCTACACCTTC.

The CDR3 region has the DNA TGTGCCAGCAGTCCGGGACTCAACTACGAGCAGTACTTC. This codes for CASSPGLNYEQYF. The rearrangement joins TRBV6-5 to TRBJ2-7; D possibly corresponds to TRBD2 (6 bases). This CDR3 is 13 amino acids long. Germline CDR1 reads MNHEY; CDR2 reads SVGAGI. Trimming pared 5 bases from V and 3 bases from J, leaving 11 bases between.

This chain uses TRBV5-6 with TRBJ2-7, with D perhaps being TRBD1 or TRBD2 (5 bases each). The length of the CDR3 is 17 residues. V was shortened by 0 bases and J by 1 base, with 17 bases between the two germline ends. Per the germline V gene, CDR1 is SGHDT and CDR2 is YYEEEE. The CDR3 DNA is TGTGCCAGCAGCTTGGGATTCAGGGACGGTCATTCCTACGAGCAGTACTTC. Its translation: CASSLGFRDGHSYEQYF.

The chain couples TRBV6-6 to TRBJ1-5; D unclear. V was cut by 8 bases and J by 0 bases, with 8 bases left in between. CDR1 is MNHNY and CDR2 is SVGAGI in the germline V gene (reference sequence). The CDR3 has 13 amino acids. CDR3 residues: CASVSNSNQPQHF. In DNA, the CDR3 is TGTGCCAGCGTATCTAATAGCAATCAGCCCCAGCATTTT.

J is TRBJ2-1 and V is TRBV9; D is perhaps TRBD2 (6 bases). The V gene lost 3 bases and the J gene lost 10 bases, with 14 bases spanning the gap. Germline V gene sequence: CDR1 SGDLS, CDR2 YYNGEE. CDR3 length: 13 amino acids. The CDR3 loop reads CASSGGRSWEQFF. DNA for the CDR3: TGTGCCAGCAGCGGGGGGAGGAGTTGGGAGCAGTTCTTC.

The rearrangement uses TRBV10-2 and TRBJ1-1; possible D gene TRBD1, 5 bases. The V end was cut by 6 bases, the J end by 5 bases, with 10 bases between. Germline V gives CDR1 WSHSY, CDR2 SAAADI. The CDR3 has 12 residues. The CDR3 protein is CASRGVATEAFF. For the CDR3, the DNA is TGCGCCAGCAGGGGGGTGGCAACTGAAGCTTTCTTT.

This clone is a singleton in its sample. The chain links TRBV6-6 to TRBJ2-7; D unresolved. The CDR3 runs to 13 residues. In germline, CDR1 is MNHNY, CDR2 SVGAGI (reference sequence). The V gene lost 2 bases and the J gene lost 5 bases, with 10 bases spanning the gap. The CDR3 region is CASSYSPLNEQYF. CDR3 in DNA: TGTGCCAGCAGTTACAGCCCACTGAACGAGCAGTACTTC.

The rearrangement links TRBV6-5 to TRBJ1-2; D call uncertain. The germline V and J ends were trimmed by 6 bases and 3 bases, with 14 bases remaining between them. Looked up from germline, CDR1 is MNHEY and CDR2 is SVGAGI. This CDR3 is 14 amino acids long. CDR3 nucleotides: TGTGCCAGCAGGGATATCAAACGGGACTATGGCTACACCTTC. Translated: CASRDIKRDYGYTF.

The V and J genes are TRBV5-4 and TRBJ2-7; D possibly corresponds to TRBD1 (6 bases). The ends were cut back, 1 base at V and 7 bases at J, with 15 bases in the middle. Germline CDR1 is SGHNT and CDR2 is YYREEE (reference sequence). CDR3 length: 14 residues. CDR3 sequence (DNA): TGTGCCAGCAGCTTGTGGGGGCGCCCGGGGGAGCAGTACTTC. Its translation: CASSLWGRPGEQYF.

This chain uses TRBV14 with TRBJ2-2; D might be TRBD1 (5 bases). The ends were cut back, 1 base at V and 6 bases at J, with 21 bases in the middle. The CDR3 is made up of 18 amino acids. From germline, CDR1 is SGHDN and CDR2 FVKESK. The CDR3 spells CASSQGNTQGMDAGELFF. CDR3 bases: TGTGCCAGCAGCCAAGGGAATACCCAGGGAATGGATGCCGGGGAGCTGTTTTTT.

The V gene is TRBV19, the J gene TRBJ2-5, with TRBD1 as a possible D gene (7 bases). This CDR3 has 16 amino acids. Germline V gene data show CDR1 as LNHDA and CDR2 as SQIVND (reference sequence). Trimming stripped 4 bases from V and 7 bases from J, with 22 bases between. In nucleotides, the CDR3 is TGTGCCAGTAGTACGGCGGGACAGTTTGGGAGAGGGACCCAGTACTTC. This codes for CASSTAGQFGRGTQYF.

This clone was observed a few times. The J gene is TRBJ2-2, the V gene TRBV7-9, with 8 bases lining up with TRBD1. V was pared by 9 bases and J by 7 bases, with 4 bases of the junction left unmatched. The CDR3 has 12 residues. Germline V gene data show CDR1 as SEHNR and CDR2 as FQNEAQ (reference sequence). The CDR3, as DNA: TGTGCCAGGACAGGGGACGTCGGGGAGCTGTTTTTT. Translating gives CARTGDVGELFF.

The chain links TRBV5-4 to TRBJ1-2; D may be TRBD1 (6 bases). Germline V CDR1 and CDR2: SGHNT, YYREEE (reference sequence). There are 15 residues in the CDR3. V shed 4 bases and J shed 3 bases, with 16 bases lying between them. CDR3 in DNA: TGTGCCAGCAGCCGCCTCGGGCGACAGGACTATGGCTACACCTTC. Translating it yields CASSRLGRQDYGYTF.

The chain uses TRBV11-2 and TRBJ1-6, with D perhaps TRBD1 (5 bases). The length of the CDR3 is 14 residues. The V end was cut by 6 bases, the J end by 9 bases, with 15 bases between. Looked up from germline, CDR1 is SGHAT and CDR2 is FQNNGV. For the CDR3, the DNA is TGTGCCAGCAGTTCCGGGACCGGGGGTTCACCCCTCCACTTT. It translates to CASSSGTGGSPLHF.

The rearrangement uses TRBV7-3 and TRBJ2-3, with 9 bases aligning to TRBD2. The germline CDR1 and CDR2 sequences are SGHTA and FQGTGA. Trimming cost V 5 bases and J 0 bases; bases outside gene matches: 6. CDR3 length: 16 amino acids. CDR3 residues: CASSTLAGESTDTQYF. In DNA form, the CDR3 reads TGTGCCAGCAGCACCTTAGCGGGGGAAAGCACAGATACGCAGTATTTT.

CDR3 DNA sequence: TGTGCCAGCGGGGAGAGCGGGGGGGCTTGGGAGCAGTTCTTC. Protein: CASGESGGAWEQFF. V gene TRBV27 combines with J gene TRBJ2-1; 10 positions agree with TRBD2. Germline V gene lookup returns CDR1 MNHEY and CDR2 SMNVEV (reference sequence). V dropped 8 bases and J dropped 10; count of bases not matched to a gene: 11. The length of the CDR3 is 14 residues.

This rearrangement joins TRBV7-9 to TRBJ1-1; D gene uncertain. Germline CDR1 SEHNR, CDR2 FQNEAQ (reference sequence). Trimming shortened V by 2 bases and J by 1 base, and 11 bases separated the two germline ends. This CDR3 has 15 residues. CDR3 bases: TGTGCCAGCAGCTTACGGAGGAATACGAACACTGAAGCTTTCTTT. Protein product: CASSLRRNTNTEAFF.

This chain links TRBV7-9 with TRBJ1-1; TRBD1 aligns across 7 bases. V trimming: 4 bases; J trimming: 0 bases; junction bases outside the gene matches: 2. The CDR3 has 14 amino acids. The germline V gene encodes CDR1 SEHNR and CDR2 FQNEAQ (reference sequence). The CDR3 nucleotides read TGTGCCAGCAGCTCACAGGGGATGAACACTGAAGCTTTCTTT. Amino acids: CASSSQGMNTEAFF.

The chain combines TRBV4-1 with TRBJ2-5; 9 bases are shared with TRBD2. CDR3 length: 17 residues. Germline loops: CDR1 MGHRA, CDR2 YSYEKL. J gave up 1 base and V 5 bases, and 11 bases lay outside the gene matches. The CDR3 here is CASSSLVAGAFQETQYF. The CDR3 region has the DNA TGCGCCAGCAGCTCCTTGGTAGCGGGGGCCTTCCAAGAGACCCAGTACTTC.

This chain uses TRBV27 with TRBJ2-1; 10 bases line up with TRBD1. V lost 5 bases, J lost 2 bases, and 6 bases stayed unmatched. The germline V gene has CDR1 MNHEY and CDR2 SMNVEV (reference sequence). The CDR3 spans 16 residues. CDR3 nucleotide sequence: TGTGCCAGCAGTCCGTCAGGGACAGGGGCCTACAATGAGCAGTTCTTC. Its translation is CASSPSGTGAYNEQFF.

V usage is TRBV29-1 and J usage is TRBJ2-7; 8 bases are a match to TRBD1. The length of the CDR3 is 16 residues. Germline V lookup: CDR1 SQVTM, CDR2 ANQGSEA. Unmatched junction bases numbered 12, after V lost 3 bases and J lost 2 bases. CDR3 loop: CSVERARGPTAYEQYF. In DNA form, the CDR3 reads TGCAGCGTTGAGCGGGCCAGGGGGCCAACGGCCTACGAGCAGTACTTC.

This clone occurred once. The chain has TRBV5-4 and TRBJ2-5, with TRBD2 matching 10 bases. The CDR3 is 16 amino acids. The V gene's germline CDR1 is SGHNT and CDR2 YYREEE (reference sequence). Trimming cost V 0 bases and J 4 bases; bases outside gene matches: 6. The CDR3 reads CASSLAGSGGRETQYF. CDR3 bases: TGTGCCAGCAGCTTGGCCGGTAGCGGGGGGCGAGAGACCCAGTACTTC.